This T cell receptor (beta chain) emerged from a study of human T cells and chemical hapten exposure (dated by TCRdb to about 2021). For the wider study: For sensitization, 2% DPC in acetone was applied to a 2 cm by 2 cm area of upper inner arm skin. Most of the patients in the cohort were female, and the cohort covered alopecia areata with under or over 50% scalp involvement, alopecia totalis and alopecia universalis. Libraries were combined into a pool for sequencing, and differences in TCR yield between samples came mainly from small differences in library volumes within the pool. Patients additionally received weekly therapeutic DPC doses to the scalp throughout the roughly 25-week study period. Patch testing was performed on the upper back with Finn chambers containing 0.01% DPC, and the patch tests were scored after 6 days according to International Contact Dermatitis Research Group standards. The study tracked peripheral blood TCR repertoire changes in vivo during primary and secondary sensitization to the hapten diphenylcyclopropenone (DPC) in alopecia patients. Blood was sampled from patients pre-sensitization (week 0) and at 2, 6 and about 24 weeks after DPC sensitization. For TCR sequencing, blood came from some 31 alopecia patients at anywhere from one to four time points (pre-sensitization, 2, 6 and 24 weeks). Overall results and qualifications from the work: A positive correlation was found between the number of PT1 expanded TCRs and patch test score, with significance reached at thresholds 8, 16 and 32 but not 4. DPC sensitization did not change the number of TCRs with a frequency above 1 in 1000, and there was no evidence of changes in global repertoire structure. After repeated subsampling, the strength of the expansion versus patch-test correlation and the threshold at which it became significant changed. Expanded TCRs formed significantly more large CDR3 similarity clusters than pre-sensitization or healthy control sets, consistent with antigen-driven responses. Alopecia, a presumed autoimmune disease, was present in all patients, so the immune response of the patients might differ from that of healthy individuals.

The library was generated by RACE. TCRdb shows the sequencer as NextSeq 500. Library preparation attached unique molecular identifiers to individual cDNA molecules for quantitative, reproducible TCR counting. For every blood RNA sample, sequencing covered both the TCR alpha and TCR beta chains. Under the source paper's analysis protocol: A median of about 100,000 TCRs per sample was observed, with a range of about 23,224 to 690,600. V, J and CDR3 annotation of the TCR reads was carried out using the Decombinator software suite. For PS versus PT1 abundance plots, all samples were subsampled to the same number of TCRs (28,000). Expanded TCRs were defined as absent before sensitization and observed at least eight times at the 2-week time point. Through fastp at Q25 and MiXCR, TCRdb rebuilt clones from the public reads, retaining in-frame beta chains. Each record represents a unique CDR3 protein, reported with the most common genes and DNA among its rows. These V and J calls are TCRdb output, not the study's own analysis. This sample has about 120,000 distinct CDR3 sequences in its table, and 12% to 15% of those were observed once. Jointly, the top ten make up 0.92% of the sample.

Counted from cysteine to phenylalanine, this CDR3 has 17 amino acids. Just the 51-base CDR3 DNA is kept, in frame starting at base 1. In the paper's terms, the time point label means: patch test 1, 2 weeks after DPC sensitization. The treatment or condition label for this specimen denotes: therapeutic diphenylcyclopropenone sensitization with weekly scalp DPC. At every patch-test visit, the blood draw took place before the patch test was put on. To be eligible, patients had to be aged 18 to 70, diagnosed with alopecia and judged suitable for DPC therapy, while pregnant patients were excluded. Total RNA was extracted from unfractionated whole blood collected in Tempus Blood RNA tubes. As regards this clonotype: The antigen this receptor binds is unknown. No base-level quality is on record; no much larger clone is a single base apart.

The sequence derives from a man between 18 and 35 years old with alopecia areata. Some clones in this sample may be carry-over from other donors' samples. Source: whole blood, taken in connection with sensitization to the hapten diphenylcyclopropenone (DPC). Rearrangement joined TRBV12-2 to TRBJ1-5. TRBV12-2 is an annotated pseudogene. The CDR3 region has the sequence CASRLEGQDYSNQPQHF. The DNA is TGTGCAAGTCGCTTAGAAGGGCAGGATTATAGCAATCAGCCCCAGCATTTT.